This T cell receptor (beta chain) comes out of a study of glioma-infiltrating T cells after dendritic cell vaccination. Whole-study results and caveats: Higher pretreatment TIL content predicted longer progression-free time and survival.

With 6 bases clipped from V and 7 bases from J, the junction kept 11 bases outside the gene matches. Germline loops: CDR1 SGHTA, CDR2 FQGNSA. The CDR3 sequence is 14 residues long. Amplification used 60 V beta primers and 13 J beta primers. The protocol was immunoSEQ multiplex PCR, while the TCRdb copy is restricted to in-frame clones and leaves out a portion. The table has 75,000 to 95,000 clones, about nine tenths seen once; the top ten hold 2% to 2.5%. Remarks on this clone: Its antigen remains unidentified.

Time point of the sample: after dendritic cell vaccination, including at tumor progression/relapse. The TCR originated in a human donor with glioblastoma. The sequences come from blood, collected after dendritic cell vaccination. The J gene is TRBJ1-2, the V gene TRBV7-2, with 7 bases matching TRBD1. The CDR3 is CASRSPSQGTGYTF. DNA for the CDR3: TGTGCCAGCAGGAGCCCATCACAGGGGACTGGCTACACCTTC. Full variable domain (rest looked up from reference TRBV7-2 and TRBJ1-2): GAGVSQSPSNKVTEKGKDVELRCDPISGHTALYWYRQSLGQGLEFLIYFQGNSAPDKSGLPSDRFSAERTGGSVSTLTIQRTQQEDSAVYLCASRSPSQGTGYTFGSGTRLTVV.